This T cell receptor beta chain emerged from a study of T cells in Graves' hyperthyroidism and ophthalmopathy. Findings of the study overall: A model of 13 V-J features distinguished ophthalmopathy from stable hyperthyroidism.

Each diagnosis drew on symptoms, thyroxine, TRAb, thyroid ultrasound and orbital computed tomography findings. Isolation of PBMCs was performed on around 9.3 ml fresh peripheral blood. The CDR3 regions of TCR beta were amplified from RNA transcripts. First-round RT-PCR with HTBI primers amplified the TCR CDR3 region. From the multiplex PCR reads, TCRdb called clonotypes with MiXCR, one entry per CDR3 protein. The sample has around 300,000 distinct CDR3 sequences; roughly 15% are singletons. This clonotype was seen repeatedly, ten times or more. Its antigen is unidentified. The germline gives CDR1 MNHNS, CDR2 SASEGT. The CDR3 runs 17 residues. V lost 7 bases to trimming and J lost 5 bases; unmatched junction nucleotides: 13.

Sample: blood. This chain connects TRBV6-1 to TRBJ2-7; 14 bases fit TRBD2. The receptor comes from a middle-aged woman with Graves' ophthalmopathy. The CDR3 loop reads CASKGRLAGGQANEQYF. CDR3 nucleotide sequence: TGTGCCAGCAAGGGTAGACTAGCGGGGGGGCAGGCGAACGAGCAGTACTTC.